A single sample is the source of the 27 T cell receptor beta chains below, sequenced in a study of T cell clonotyping in hematopoietic cell transplantation. The repertoire was sequenced with immunoSEQ multiplex PCR; TCRdb's copy has only in-frame clones and lacks some. The sample includes about 70,000 clones, around 94% of them seen just once. Sequencing input: peripheral blood mononuclear cells. The receptors shown here come from a middle-aged man in good health. Some clones in this sample may be carry-over from other donors' samples.

The CDR3 sequence: CASSTDRVTGRGTEAFF. As DNA, the CDR3 is TGTGCCAGTAGTACGGACAGGGTAACCGGTCGGGGCACTGAAGCTTTCTTT. The rearrangement uses TRBV19 and TRBJ1-1; 8 bases are a match to TRBD1. V was pared by 4 bases and J by 4 bases, with 14 bases of the junction left unmatched. Germline loops: CDR1 LNHDA, CDR2 SQIVND (reference sequence). The CDR3 consists of 17 residues.

The chain uses TRBV5-6 and TRBJ1-2; D might be TRBD1 (6 bases). Germline-derived CDR1 and CDR2 are SGHDT and YYEEEE. Trimming took 0 bases from V and 0 from J, leaving 9 bases between them. CDR3 length equals 15 residues. The CDR3 region has the DNA TGTGCCAGCAGCTTGGTGGCAGGGGCTAACTATGGCTACACCTTC. Its protein product is CASSLVAGANYGYTF.

This sequence joins TRBV29-1 and TRBJ1-2; D perhaps matches TRBD1 (6 bases). Trimming removed 0 bases from V and 4 bases from J, with 18 bases in between. The germline CDR1 and CDR2 sequences are SQVTM and ANQGSEA. The CDR3 runs to 16 residues. The CDR3 loop is CSVEESGMTGTYGYTF. CDR3 DNA sequence: TGCAGCGTTGAAGAGTCCGGGATGACAGGCACCTATGGCTACACCTTC.

The chain is built from TRBV5-4 and TRBJ2-2; D tentatively fits TRBD1 or TRBD2 (6 bases each). Trimming took 4 bases from V and 5 from J, leaving 18 bases between them. This CDR3 region has 16 residues. The germline V gene has CDR1 SGHNT and CDR2 YYREEE (reference sequence). The CDR3 loop is CASSKEGGLSTGELFF. As DNA, the CDR3 is TGTGCCAGCAGCAAGGAGGGGGGCCTAAGTACCGGGGAGCTGTTTTTT.

J is TRBJ1-1 and V is TRBV19; 9 nucleotides align to TRBD1. Looked up from germline, CDR1 is LNHDA and CDR2 is SQIVND (reference sequence). There are 14 residues in the CDR3. V shed 8 bases and J 3 bases; nucleotides not matched to a gene: 7. CDR3 in amino acids: CASCRDRGDTEAFF. The DNA of the CDR3 is TGTGCCAGTTGCCGAGACAGGGGGGACACTGAAGCTTTCTTT.

The chain recombines TRBV10-3 with TRBJ2-3; possibly TRBD2 for D (6 bases). The CDR3 contains 14 residues. Germline CDR1 is ENHRY and CDR2 is SYGVKD. Trimming cost V 10 bases and J 2 bases, with 16 bases left between them. The CDR3 here is CATEPGDVTDTQYF. The CDR3 DNA reads TGTGCCACCGAACCGGGGGATGTCACAGATACGCAGTATTTT.

The chain carries TRBV7-6 and TRBJ1-6; 10 nucleotides match TRBD1. This CDR3 spans 16 amino acids. The V gene end was trimmed by 5 bases and the J gene end by 6 bases; junction bases not matched to a gene: 7. Germline CDR1 is SGHVS and CDR2 is FNYEAQ. Here the CDR3 reads CASSLTRDRGNSPLHF. The CDR3 region has the DNA TGTGCCAGCAGCCTAACCCGGGACAGGGGTAATTCACCCCTCCACTTT.

V gene TRBV19 combines with J gene TRBJ1-2; D is possibly TRBD1 (5 bases). This CDR3 has 18 residues. Trimming took 5 bases from V and 0 from J, leaving 22 bases between them. Germline CDR1 and CDR2: LNHDA and SQIVND (reference sequence). CDR3 DNA sequence: TGTGCCAGTAGTTTTCTCACCAGTACAGGCGCATCTAACTATGGCTACACCTTC. Encoded protein: CASSFLTSTGASNYGYTF.

In its sample, this clone was seen once. The chain joins TRBV28 to TRBJ1-6, with a tentative D call TRBD1 (5 bases). Trimming removed 8 bases from V and 10 bases from J, with 18 bases in between. This CDR3 is 14 amino acids long. In germline, CDR1 is MDHEN, CDR2 SYDVKM. The CDR3 reads CASVPLQGGSPLHF. The CDR3 nucleotides are TGTGCCAGCGTCCCCCTCCAGGGTGGATCACCCCTCCACTTT.

This clone has only one observation. The genes are TRBV28 and TRBJ1-5; the D is unclear. The CDR3 contains 12 residues. Germline lookup yields CDR1 MDHEN and CDR2 SYDVKM. Trimming removed 7 bases at V and 5 bases at J, with 9 bases between. The CDR3 sequence: CASTGSDQPQHF. The CDR3 DNA follows: TGTGCCAGCACCGGCAGTGATCAGCCCCAGCATTTT.

Written as DNA, the CDR3 is TGTGCCAGCAGTCTCGGCGGAGCGGGACTCACAGATACGCAGTATTTT. Amino acids: CASSLGGAGLTDTQYF. The gene calls are TRBV27 and TRBJ2-3; 7 bases map to TRBD2. Trimming removed 5 bases from V and 2 bases from J; junction bases left unmatched: 10. CDR1 and CDR2 (germline): MNHEY, SMNVEV (reference sequence). The CDR3 has 16 amino acids.

This clone was recorded only once. The V call is TRBV29-1, the J call TRBJ2-7; TRBD1 agrees at 8 bases. V was clipped by 0 bases and J by 5 bases; unmatched bases: 9. The CDR3 is 15 amino acids. Germline lookup yields CDR1 SQVTM and CDR2 ANQGSEA. CDR3 bases: TGCAGCGTTGAAGATCCCACCAGGGGGCGTGACGAGCAGTACTTC. Translated: CSVEDPTRGRDEQYF.

The chain links TRBV2 to TRBJ1-2; the D is unclear. The V and J ends lost 2 bases and 8 bases respectively, with 15 bases between them. Germline V gives CDR1 SNHLY, CDR2 FYNNEI. The CDR3 extends over 14 amino acids. For the CDR3, the DNA is TGTGCCAGCAGTGAACTCCGGTCCGCTGGGGGCTACACCTTC. It specifies CASSELRSAGGYTF.

J is TRBJ1-2 and V is TRBV28; D uncertain. The CDR3 has 11 residues. Germline CDR1 is MDHEN and CDR2 is SYDVKM. V was pared by 8 bases and J by 1 base, with 5 bases between. CDR3 residues: CASGNNYGYTF. DNA of the CDR3: TGTGCCAGCGGGAATAACTATGGCTACACCTTC.

This sequence joins TRBV6-5 and TRBJ1-4; D not resolved. CDR3 length: 11 amino acids. V dropped 8 bases and J dropped 7 bases, with 8 bases sitting between them. Germline assignment: CDR1 MNHEY and CDR2 SVGAGI. CDR3 sequence reads: CASSPGEKLFF. As DNA, the CDR3 is TGTGCCAGCTCCCCTGGTGAAAAACTGTTTTTT.

This sequence joins TRBV1 and TRBJ1-4; TRBD1 is the table's D call, not checked against the DNA. TRBV1 is annotated as a pseudogene. The length of the CDR3 is 16 residues. The CDR3 bases are TGCACCAGCAGCCGGCTCTGTCAGGGAACTAATGAAAAACTGTTTTTT. Protein sequence: CTSSRLCQGTNEKLFF.

The chain couples TRBV5-1 to TRBJ1-2; D might be TRBD1 (5 bases). The CDR3 is 15 amino acids. Germline CDR1 is SGHRS and CDR2 is YFSETQ. Trimming took off 0 bases at V and 2 bases at J, with 11 bases between the two ends. CDR3 amino acids: CASSLDGHQNYGYTF. For the CDR3, the DNA is TGCGCCAGCAGCTTGGACGGACATCAAAACTATGGCTACACCTTC.

This chain uses TRBV19 with TRBJ1-1, with D hard to call. The CDR3 extends over 13 amino acids. Trimming shortened V by 5 bases and J by 1 base, and 8 bases separated the two germline ends. Germline V gene sequence: CDR1 LNHDA, CDR2 SQIVND (reference sequence). CDR3 nucleotides: TGTGCCAGTAGTGCGACAAGGAACACTGAAGCTTTCTTT. It encodes CASSATRNTEAFF.

The V gene is TRBV28, the J gene TRBJ2-7; 7 bases line up with TRBD1. Trimming cost V 3 bases and J 7 bases; bases outside gene matches: 9. This CDR3 region has 14 residues. Germline V gene sequence: CDR1 MDHEN, CDR2 SYDVKM. CDR3 nucleotides: TGTGCCAGCAGTTTCCCAGGGGGAAGGGAAGAGCAGTACTTC. Translated, it gives CASSFPGGREEQYF.

The chain is built from TRBV5-6 and TRBJ2-7; TRBD1 agrees at 9 bases. This CDR3 has 15 residues. Germline CDR1 and CDR2: SGHDT and YYEEEE. The junction had 12 bases not matched to a gene; V was cut back by 4 bases and J by 7 bases. The CDR3 coding sequence is TGTGCCAGCAGCCCGTGGGGGACAGGGATAGGGGAGCAGTACTTC. Residues: CASSPWGTGIGEQYF.

The V and J genes are TRBV14 and TRBJ2-2; D remains ambiguous. Trimming took 0 bases from V and 7 from J, leaving 18 bases between them. Germline V gene data show CDR1 as SGHDN and CDR2 as FVKESK. CDR3 length equals 17 residues. The CDR3 spells CASSQDNGANLSGELFF. CDR3 nucleotide sequence: TGTGCCAGCAGCCAAGATAACGGTGCAAACCTAAGCGGGGAGCTGTTTTTT.

The chain links TRBV28 to TRBJ2-3; 8 bases fit TRBD2. Germline CDR1 and CDR2: MDHEN and SYDVKM. Trimming cost V 1 base and J 2 bases; bases outside gene matches: 11. This CDR3 comprises 18 residues. Here the CDR3 reads CASSLYGPGGGVTDTQYF. The CDR3 DNA reads as TGTGCCAGCAGTTTATATGGCCCGGGAGGGGGAGTCACAGATACGCAGTATTTT.

V gene TRBV25-1 combines with J gene TRBJ2-7, with D possibly TRBD2 on 5 matching bases. The CDR3 contains 12 residues. The V gene lost 3 bases and the J gene lost 4 bases, with 7 bases spanning the gap. In germline, CDR1 is MGHDK, CDR2 SYGVNS. The CDR3 loop reads CASSEDFYEQYF. For the CDR3, the DNA is TGTGCCAGCAGTGAGGACTTTTACGAGCAGTACTTC.

J is TRBJ2-3 and V is TRBV19; D call uncertain. This CDR3 comprises 13 residues. Trimming shortened V by 9 bases and J by 0 bases, and 10 bases separated the two germline ends. CDR1 is LNHDA, CDR2 SQIVND, per germline (reference sequence). Here the CDR3 reads CASRFQSTDTQYF. The CDR3, as DNA: TGTGCCAGCCGATTCCAGAGCACAGATACGCAGTATTTT.

V usage is TRBV7-6 and J usage is TRBJ2-5; D is ambiguous. This CDR3 contains 15 residues. In germline, CDR1 is SGHVS, CDR2 FNYEAQ. Trimming took off 5 bases at V and 5 bases at J, with 18 bases between the two ends. CDR3 in amino acids: CASSGTTFRRETQYF. DNA of the CDR3: TGTGCCAGCAGCGGCACTACGTTCCGTAGGGAGACCCAGTACTTC.

The chain combines TRBV7-2 with TRBJ2-7; D may correspond to TRBD1 or TRBD2 (5 bases each). Trimming took off 1 base at V and 6 bases at J, with 16 bases between the two ends. The CDR3 runs 15 residues. Germline values: CDR1 SGHTA, CDR2 FQGNSA. For the CDR3, the DNA is TGTGCCAGCAGCTTAGGCGTGGGGGTCCCAGCCGAGCAGTACTTC. Amino acids: CASSLGVGVPAEQYF.

CDR3 DNA: TGCGCCAGCAGCTTGGAAACTACGGGACTAACCGAGCAGTACTTC. The encoded protein is CASSLETTGLTEQYF. The chain recombines TRBV5-1 with TRBJ2-7; the match to TRBD2 covers 7 bases. V shed 0 bases and J 6 bases; nucleotides not matched to a gene: 9. The germline gives CDR1 SGHRS, CDR2 YFSETQ. The CDR3 covers 15 residues.